The subject of this entry is one T cell receptor (beta chain). Its matching antigen is unknown. This record comes from a study of beta chain features in type 1 diabetes. Study-level results: Shorter TCRB CDR3s, moderately but significantly so, were found in Type 1 diabetes patients in all four CD4+ subsets.

The CDR3 runs to 14 residues. V lost 4 bases to trimming and J lost 0 bases, with 7 bases between them. CDR1 and CDR2 from the germline V gene are MGHRA and YSYEKL. The whole isolated RNA underwent reverse transcription, so sequencing captured expressed TCRB transcripts. Libraries were prepared by immunoSEQ multiplex PCR; TCRdb keeps only in-frame clonotypes and omits some of them. Of 600,000 to 750,000 clones in the sample, 9.5% to 15% are singletons; the top ten hold more than 0.09%. Source material: naive CD4+ T cells from blood. This clonotype was obtained from a man aged 25 to 40 with type 1 diabetes. This chain connects TRBV4-1 to TRBJ1-5; no firm D call. The CDR3 DNA follows: TGCGCCAGCAGCCCCCGGGTTAGCAATCAGCCCCAGCATTTT. Translated, it gives CASSPRVSNQPQHF.